This record covers a single T cell receptor (beta chain). This CDR3 is built from 18 residues. Germline lookup yields CDR1 MGHDK and CDR2 SYGVNS. V was clipped by 1 base and J by 0 bases; unmatched bases: 9. These data come from a study of cytomegalovirus exposure and HLA in healthy donors. The primer mix had 60 Vbeta and 13 Jbeta primers. TCRdb's table, derived via immunoSEQ multiplex PCR, lists solely in-frame clones and lacks some. The repertoire includes around 49,000 clones, around 81% of them detected once, and around 8% sits in the top ten. Sample: PBMCs. V and J are TRBV25-1 and TRBJ1-1; 9 nucleotides match TRBD1. This TCR was recovered from a man aged 25 to 45 in good health and CMV-seropositive. For the CDR3, the DNA is TGTGCCAGCAGTGAATTCGGGACAGGGAGAGATATGAACACTGAAGCTTTCTTT. Its protein product is CASSEFGTGRDMNTEAFF.